The clone carrying this TCR beta chain was recorded a few times. Antigen: not known. This entry comes from a study of cytomegalovirus exposure and HLA in healthy donors. Study-wide results and caveats: Some TCR beta chains (roughly 160 of them) were listed as cytomegalovirus-associated. From TCR beta sequences, most subjects' HLA-A and HLA-B alleles were reportedly predicted accurately. TCR beta V- and J-gene trimming, according to a later analysis, was linked to a missense DCLRE1C variant.

The PCR was carried out with 60 Vbeta primers and 13 Jbeta primers. Data came from immunoSEQ multiplex PCR; TCRdb stores just in-frame clones and leaves some out. The sample contains 130,000 or so clones, more than 60% of which appear only once. There were likely unrecorded immune exposures, though donors were nominally healthy when sampled. The CDR3 covers 15 residues. Germline-derived CDR1 and CDR2 are SGHVS and FQNEAQ. The V and J ends lost 5 bases and 2 bases, in that order; junction bases with no gene match: 7. Material: PBMCs. The origin of this receptor is a woman aged 50 to 65 in good health and CMV-seropositive. The chain joins TRBV7-8 to TRBJ1-2; 8 bases match TRBD1. CDR3 sequence: CASSRGTGGNYGYTF. The CDR3 bases are TGTGCCAGCAGCAGGGGAACAGGGGGGAACTATGGCTACACCTTC.